The rows below give T cell receptor beta chains drawn from one sample of a study of T cells in Graves' hyperthyroidism and ophthalmopathy. TCRdb reprocessed the multiplex PCR reads via MiXCR and lists one record per CDR3 protein. The sample has tens of thousands of distinct CDR3 sequences, 45% to 50% seen once; the top ten hold 32%. The sequencing sample was made of peripheral blood or thyroid tissue (not recorded which). The receptors stem from a woman aged 50 to 60 with Graves' hyperthyroidism. Each CDR3 is given with its conserved first and last residue. D genes are given only for firm matches. A row's size may be missing; if present it is once, few, many or a size class.

TRBV12-3/TRBV12-4	TRBJ2-5	14	-	many	TGTGCCAGCAGTTTTCTTACCGCGATGGAGACCCAGTACTTC	CASSFLTAMETQYF
TRBV28	TRBJ1-6	18	-	-	TGTGCCAGCAGTTTTGACAGAGTCCTTTACTCCTATAATTCACCCCTCCACTTT	CASSFDRVLYSYNSPLHF
TRBV20-1	TRBJ2-7	13	TRBD2	many	TGCAGTGCTGAGAGCGGGGGAGGGCGCGAGCAGTACTTC	CSAESGGGREQYF
TRBV7-8	TRBJ1-1	12	TRBD1	medium-sized	TGTGCCAGCAGCTTGATGGGACAGGCAGCTTTCTTT	CASSLMGQAAFF
TRBV29-1	TRBJ2-3	13	-	many	TGCAGCGTGAGGGACGGAGGCACAGATACGCAGTATTTT	CSVRDGGTDTQYF
TRBV9	TRBJ1-1	15	-	many	TGTGCCAGCAGCGTAGATTCAGGGAGGAACACTGAAGCTTTCTTT	CASSVDSGRNTEAFF
TRBV25-1	TRBJ1-2	18	-	-	TGTGCCAGCAGTGACGGCGGGGGACGGGGAGGGACTAACTATGGCTACACCTTC	CASSDGGGRGGTNYGYTF
TRBV29-1	TRBJ1-2	15	TRBD1	-	TGCAGCGTTGGGGGGACAGGGGGCGCGGACTATGGCTACACCTTC	CSVGGTGGADYGYTF
TRBV14	TRBJ1-6	16	-	many	TGTGCCAGCAGCCAATCTCCTGGGGTCCACAATTCACCCCTCCACTTT	CASSQSPGVHNSPLHF
TRBV25-1	TRBJ1-1	13	-	few	TGTGCCAGCAGTCCCCGTGGGAGGGGCGAAGCTTTCTTT	CASSPRGRGEAFF
TRBV20-1	TRBJ1-2	11	-	-	TGCAGTGCCCGCGAGGATGGCGGCTACACCTTC	CSAREDGGYTF
TRBV20-1	TRBJ2-5	15	-	-	TGCAGTGCTAGTGCAATCTTTCGACCCGGGGAGACCCAGTACTTC	CSASAIFRPGETQYF
TRBV7-9	TRBJ2-7	13	-	-	TGTGCCAGCAGCGAAGGGAAAACCTACGAGCAGTACTTC	CASSEGKTYEQYF
TRBV7-2	TRBJ2-7	16	-	-	TGTGCCAGCAGCTTAGTCCCCCAGGTCACCTCCTACGAGCAGTACTTC	CASSLVPQVTSYEQYF
TRBV20-1	TRBJ1-1	13	TRBD1	many	TGCAGTGCTCTGGACAGGAGGAACACTGAAGCTTTCTTT	CSALDRRNTEAFF